This TCR beta chain originates from a study of blood T cell repertoires in COVID-19. Study-wide context: Acute-phase and convalescent COVID-19 samples originated in the United States, Italy and Spain.

Cohort placement rested on clinical history that participants reported themselves. Recovered Cohort 3 donors showed two negative PCRs, clearance, or symptom resolution. V was trimmed by 4 bases and J by 4 bases, leaving 11 bases between them. The CDR3 is made up of 14 amino acids. CDR1 and CDR2 from the germline V gene are MNHEY and SVGAGI. Per the original methods: Cell counts per sample came from amplifying reference gene primers. Libraries were prepared by immunoSEQ multiplex PCR; TCRdb keeps only in-frame clonotypes and omits some of them. D and trimming were read from the DNA, whereas the V and J calls and clone size are those reported in that table. The data hold around 310,000 clones, with approximately 89% observed a single time.

The chain carries TRBV6-5 and TRBJ1-5; perhaps TRBD1 as D (6 bases). The source material was PBMCs or T cells enriched from blood (not recorded which). The TCR was taken from a woman aged 30 to 39 who had recovered from COVID-19. The CDR3 region has the DNA TGTGCCAGCAGTTTGACAGGAGCTAATCAGCCCCAGCATTTT. Translating it yields CASSLTGANQPQHF.